Following are 26 T cell receptor beta chains from one sample sequenced in a study of T cells in Graves' hyperthyroidism and ophthalmopathy (dated by TCRdb to about 2019). Library preparation employed multiplex PCR. The instrument given in TCRdb is Illumina HiSeq 2000. TCR beta CDR3 regions were amplified from RNA transcripts. A first-round RT-PCR of the TCR CDR3 used the HTBI primer set with the Qiagen OneStep RT-PCR kit. TCRdb redid the processing of the public reads, applying fastp at Q25 and MiXCR, and retained in-frame beta chains. For every CDR3 protein sequence, its rows merge into one entry that carries the most common genes and DNA. Within this sample are roughly 500,000 distinct CDR3 sequences, with 35% to 50% of them counted one time only. Approximately 44% of the sample is in the top ten clones. Sample: peripheral blood or thyroid tissue (not recorded which). The receptors were sampled from an adult woman with Graves' disease, either hyperthyroidism or ophthalmopathy (not recorded which).

There are many counts of this clonotype. The rearrangement links TRBV6-1 to TRBJ1-5; no definite D call. Germline loops: CDR1 MNHNS, CDR2 SASEGT. Trimming took 7 bases from V and 5 from J, leaving 6 bases between them. CDR3 length: 11 amino acids. CDR3 region: CASNQYQPQHF. The CDR3 region has the DNA TGTGCCAGCAACCAGTATCAGCCCCAGCATTTT.

The chain links TRBV6-2 or TRBV6-3 to TRBJ1-5; weak D call: TRBD1 (6 bases). This CDR3 spans 16 amino acids. CDR1 and CDR2 from the germline V gene are MNHEY and SVGEGT. Deletions cut 8 bases from V and 3 bases from J, with 20 bases between. Here the CDR3 DNA reads TGTGCCAGCGGGGGGCGCGCAGGGCGGTCCAATCAGCCCCAGCATTTT. This sequence encodes CASGGRAGRSNQPQHF.

This sequence joins TRBV9 and TRBJ1-2; D may be TRBD1 (5 bases). Germline CDR1 is SGDLS and CDR2 is YYNGEE. Trimming shortened V by 4 bases and J by 8 bases, and 21 bases separated the two germline ends. CDR3 length: 15 amino acids. The CDR3 here is CASSSTRVVQMGYTF. CDR3 nucleotides: TGTGCCAGCAGCTCAACCAGGGTAGTGCAAATGGGCTACACCTTC.

The rearrangement uses TRBV7-9 and TRBJ1-1; tentatively, D is TRBD1 (5 bases). From germline, CDR1 is SEHNR and CDR2 FQNEAQ (reference sequence). The CDR3 consists of 15 residues. Deletions cut 5 bases from V and 1 base from J, with 14 bases between. CDR3 in DNA: TGTGCCAGCAGCGTTGCGCTCACAGGGAACACTGAAGCTTTCTTT. Its translation is CASSVALTGNTEAFF.

The chain uses TRBV20-1 and TRBJ2-7, with 12 bases lining up with TRBD2. The germline V gene has CDR1 DFQATT and CDR2 SNEGSKA (reference sequence). This CDR3 has 17 residues. V dropped 1 base and J dropped 7; count of bases not matched to a gene: 14. The CDR3 region has the DNA TGCAGTGCTAGAGCCTTTGGACTAGCGGGATCCGTTAGGGAGCAGTACTTC. It encodes CSARAFGLAGSVREQYF.

This chain links TRBV10-3 with TRBJ2-7; possibly TRBD1 for D (6 bases). V lost 5 bases and J lost 6, with 17 bases in between. CDR1 ENHRY and CDR2 SYGVKD come from the germline V gene. This CDR3 comprises 14 residues. The CDR3 nucleotides are TGTGCCATCAGTCGACAGGAAAACTTGGGCGAGCAGTACTTC. It is translated as CAISRQENLGEQYF.

This clonotype was seen more than once but under ten times. The V and J genes are TRBV7-9 and TRBJ1-3, with TRBD1 as a possible D gene (5 bases). The V end lost 5 bases, the J end lost 0 bases, and 11 bases lay between the germline ends. Germline V gene lookup returns CDR1 SEHNR and CDR2 FQNEAQ (reference sequence). The CDR3 has 15 residues. The CDR3 DNA sequence: TGTGCCAGCAGCCAAGGGACGGGCTCTGGAAACACCATATATTTT. This encodes CASSQGTGSGNTIYF. Drawing the rest from reference TRBV7-9 and TRBJ1-3, the complete variable domain is DTGVSQNPRHKITKRGQNVTFRCDPISEHNRLYWYRQTLGQGPEFLTYFQNEAQLEKSRLLSDRFSAERPKGSFSTLEIQRTEQGDSAMYLCASSQGTGSGNTIYFGEGSWLTVV.

The chain has TRBV10-3 and TRBJ2-5, with TRBD1 identical over 9 bases. With 6 bases clipped from V and 0 bases from J, the junction kept 14 bases outside the gene matches. Germline V gene sequence: CDR1 ENHRY, CDR2 SYGVKD. The CDR3 runs to 18 residues. The CDR3 region is CAISGLSLRQGDQETQYF. The CDR3 region has the DNA TGTGCCATCAGCGGATTATCCCTGCGACAGGGGGACCAAGAGACCCAGTACTTC.

The rearrangement joins TRBV25-1 to TRBJ1-2; 8 bases align to TRBD1. Germline V gene sequence: CDR1 MGHDK, CDR2 SYGVNS. This CDR3 region has 14 residues. The V and J ends lost 2 bases and 4 bases, in that order; junction bases with no gene match: 3. The CDR3 bases are TGTGCCAGCAGTGAAGGGGGACAGGCCTATGGCTACACCTTC. As protein: CASSEGGQAYGYTF.

V and J are TRBV11-3 and TRBJ2-6, with 16 bases lining up with TRBD2. Germline V gene sequence: CDR1 SGHNT, CDR2 YENEEA. This CDR3 has 19 residues. The V segment lost 5 bases and the J segment 3 bases; nucleotides outside the gene matches: 7. The CDR3 is CASSPGTSGRANGANVLTF. The CDR3 DNA reads TGTGCCAGCAGCCCCGGGACTAGCGGGAGGGCCAATGGGGCCAACGTCCTGACTTTC.

As to this clonotype: The junction differs from germline at one of its ends, possibly a read error. This chain connects TRBV7-9 to TRBJ2-7, with 8 bases lining up with TRBD2. This CDR3 is built from 15 residues. Germline loops: CDR1 SEHNR, CDR2 FQNEAQ (reference sequence). The CDR3 DNA reads as TGCGCCAGCAGCTTGAAGTGGGCGGGAGGTTACGAGCAGTACTTC. Encoded protein: CASSLKWAGGYEQYF.

This clonotype was picked up many times. CDR3 protein: CASSSLDRANYGYTF. CDR3 DNA sequence: TGTGCCAGCAGCTCCCTGGACAGGGCCAACTATGGCTACACCTTC. The chain employs TRBV7-9 and TRBJ1-2; 8 nucleotides align to TRBD1. This CDR3 is 15 amino acids long. The V gene end was trimmed by 4 bases and the J gene end by 2 bases; junction bases not matched to a gene: 6. Germline CDR1 SEHNR, CDR2 FQNEAQ (reference sequence).

The sample holds many counts of this clonotype. The CDR3 here is CATRDGNYGYTF. The CDR3 DNA follows: TGTGCCACCCGGGACGGGAACTATGGCTACACCTTC. The chain is built from TRBV24-1 and TRBJ1-2, with D maybe TRBD1 (5 bases). The germline V gene encodes CDR1 KGHDR and CDR2 SFDVKD. The CDR3 sequence is 12 residues long. The V and J ends lost 9 bases and 2 bases respectively, with 9 bases between them.

The V call is TRBV7-8, the J call TRBJ2-3, with TRBD1 identical over 7 bases. This CDR3 has 15 residues. Germline CDR1 reads SGHVS; CDR2 reads FQNEAQ. V trimming: 4 bases; J trimming: 4 bases; junction bases outside the gene matches: 8. Here the CDR3 DNA reads TGTGCCAGCAGCTCCAACAGGGGAGAAGCAGATACGCAGTATTTT. Amino acid sequence: CASSSNRGEADTQYF.

The chain recombines TRBV7-9 with TRBJ2-7; D may be TRBD1 (6 bases). V dropped 5 bases and J dropped 2 bases, with 16 bases sitting between them. There are 15 residues in the CDR3. Germline V gives CDR1 SEHNR, CDR2 FQNEAQ (reference sequence). CDR3 nucleotide sequence: TGTGCCAGCAGCACCTTCGGAAAGGGGGCCTACGAGCAGTACTTC. Translated, it gives CASSTFGKGAYEQYF. Full variable domain (outside the CDR3, taken from reference TRBV7-9 and TRBJ2-7): DTGVSQNPRHKITKRGQNVTFRCDPISEHNRLYWYRQTLGQGPEFLTYFQNEAQLEKSRLLSDRFSAERPKGSFSTLEIQRTEQGDSAMYLCASSTFGKGAYEQYFGPGTRLTVT.

This clonotype has ten or more counts. This chain links TRBV6-2 or TRBV6-3 with TRBJ1-5, with D possibly matching TRBD1 (5 bases). V was trimmed by 6 bases and J by 2 bases, leaving 11 bases between them. This CDR3 is built from 14 residues. Germline-derived CDR1 and CDR2 are MNHEY and SVGEGT. The CDR3 DNA reads as TGTGCCAGCAGCAGGAGGGGCGGCAATCAGCCCCAGCATTTT. Residues: CASSRRGGNQPQHF.

The sample holds a few counts of this clonotype. J is TRBJ2-3 and V is TRBV29-1; D gene ambiguous. The germline V gene has CDR1 SQVTM and CDR2 ANQGSEA. Trimming took off 5 bases at V and 0 bases at J, with 9 bases between the two ends. CDR3 length: 13 amino acids. The CDR3 bases are TGCAGCGTTTTAGTATCTAGCACAGATACGCAGTATTTT. It codes for CSVLVSSTDTQYF.

This chain joins TRBV25-1 and TRBJ1-2; TRBD1 might be the D (5 bases). Germline lookup yields CDR1 MGHDK and CDR2 SYGVNS. Trimming removed 10 bases from V and 10 bases from J, with 19 bases in between. The CDR3 has 12 amino acids. CDR3: CANTSGDDDYTF. The CDR3 DNA reads as TGTGCCAACACTTCCGGGGACGATGACTACACCTTC.

This clonotype occurred many times. V gene TRBV5-5 combines with J gene TRBJ2-7; 8 bases map to TRBD1. Looked up from germline, CDR1 is SGHKS and CDR2 is YYEKEE (reference sequence). J gave up 2 bases and V 1 base, and 8 bases lay outside the gene matches. This CDR3 region has 16 residues. The CDR3 is CASSLYTGGSPYEQYF. In DNA, the CDR3 is TGTGCCAGCAGCTTGTATACAGGGGGTTCCCCCTACGAGCAGTACTTC.

The V call is TRBV20-1, the J call TRBJ2-5; 9 bases align to TRBD1. The CDR3 spans 15 residues. Trimming removed 7 bases from V and 2 bases from J; junction bases left unmatched: 11. Germline CDR1 and CDR2: DFQATT and SNEGSKA (reference sequence). The CDR3 DNA is TGCAGTGGAAGGACAGGGGTAGGAGGGCAAGAGACCCAGTACTTC. Its translation is CSGRTGVGGQETQYF.

The chain couples TRBV29-1 to TRBJ1-1; D is unclear. Per the germline V gene, CDR1 is SQVTM and CDR2 is ANQGSEA. This CDR3 has 11 amino acids. With 4 bases removed from V and 5 bases from J, the gap between germline ends came to 8 bases. This CDR3 is CSVVGGTEAFF. Here the CDR3 DNA reads TGCAGCGTTGTCGGCGGGACTGAAGCTTTCTTT.

This rearrangement joins TRBV15 to TRBJ1-1; D may be TRBD1 (5 bases). The germline V gene encodes CDR1 LNHNV and CDR2 YYDKDF (reference sequence). This CDR3 contains 15 residues. The germline V and J ends were trimmed by 5 bases and 2 bases, with 15 bases remaining between them. For the CDR3, the DNA is TGTGCCACCAGCGGTGGAGCCGGGGCCAACACTGAAGCTTTCTTT. It specifies CATSGGAGANTEAFF.

This clonotype has a count of ten or more. V usage is TRBV19 and J usage is TRBJ2-6; the D gene is possibly TRBD2 (7 bases). The V end was cut by 6 bases, the J end by 10 bases, with 16 bases between. Germline V lookup: CDR1 LNHDA, CDR2 SQIVND (reference sequence). The CDR3 covers 14 residues. The CDR3 DNA reads as TGTGCCAGTAGGAGGGGGGGCGTTTTTAACGTCCTGACTTTC. This gives the protein CASRRGGVFNVLTF.

V is TRBV25-1 and J is TRBJ2-6, with a weak D call TRBD1 (5 bases). CDR1 and CDR2 from the germline V gene are MGHDK and SYGVNS. The CDR3 totals 16 residues. Trimming stripped 1 base from V and 3 bases from J, with 10 bases between. This CDR3 reads CASSESGSFGANVLTF. CDR3 sequence (DNA): TGTGCCAGCAGTGAATCAGGGTCTTTTGGGGCCAACGTCCTGACTTTC.

The rearrangement joins TRBV7-9 to TRBJ1-6, with a possible D match to TRBD1 (5 bases). Trimming cost V 5 bases and J 8 bases, with 13 bases left between them. Per the germline V gene, CDR1 is SEHNR and CDR2 is FQNEAQ (reference sequence). The CDR3 has 14 amino acids. The CDR3 DNA reads as TGTGCCAGCAGCCACCGGGACGAGGATTCACCCCTCCACTTT. It codes for CASSHRDEDSPLHF.

The chain joins TRBV6-2 or TRBV6-3 to TRBJ2-2; 13 positions match TRBD2. The junction had 2 bases not matched to a gene; V was cut back by 6 bases and J by 1 base. This CDR3 region has 16 residues. Germline CDR1 and CDR2: MNHEY and SVGEGT. As DNA, the CDR3 is TGTGCCAGCAGACTAGCGGGAGGGATGAACACCGGGGAGCTGTTTTTT. Amino acid sequence: CASRLAGGMNTGELFF.